Shown below are 20 T cell receptor beta chains from a single sample sequenced in a study of blood T cell repertoires in COVID-19. Produced via immunoSEQ multiplex PCR; TCRdb's table is partial and in-frame only. Among about 120,000 clones, nearly 90% were seen once, and the ten largest hold around 4%. Sequencing used peripheral blood. These receptors all stem from a woman aged 55 to 70 with COVID-19, enrolled during active disease.

The CDR3 region is CASSILAGTYNEQFF. DNA for the CDR3: TGTGCCAGCAGCATTTTAGCGGGCACCTACAATGAGCAGTTCTTC. The gene calls are TRBV4-2 and TRBJ2-1, with 7 bases aligning to TRBD2. The trim removed 5 bases at V and 2 bases at J, leaving 6 bases unmatched. Germline V lookup: CDR1 LGHNA, CDR2 YNFKEQ. The CDR3 contains 15 residues.

This chain links TRBV10-3 with TRBJ1-2; 12 bases are a match to TRBD1. V lost 7 bases and J lost 8; bases outside the gene matches: 11. Germline lookup yields CDR1 ENHRY and CDR2 SYGVKD. The CDR3 totals 15 residues. The CDR3 region is CAITLETGTGGGYTF. DNA for the CDR3: TGTGCCATCACCTTGGAGACCGGGACAGGGGGCGGCTACACCTTC.

This clone has a count of ten or more. This chain connects TRBV7-2 to TRBJ2-3, with 11 bases lining up with TRBD2. With 0 bases clipped from V and 2 bases from J, the junction kept 13 bases outside the gene matches. The germline V gene encodes CDR1 SGHTA and CDR2 FQGNSA. The CDR3 sequence is 20 residues long. The CDR3: CASSLARRLAGGGSTDTQYF. CDR3 DNA: TGTGCCAGCAGCTTAGCCCGAAGGCTAGCGGGGGGCGGCTCCACAGATACGCAGTATTTT.

The CDR3 nucleotides are TGTGCCAGCAGCTTAGCCCCCCGGGAGCTTCGTGGCTACACCTTC. As protein: CASSLAPRELRGYTF. The genes are TRBV7-9 and TRBJ1-2; no clear D gene. The CDR3 extends over 15 amino acids. Trimming stripped 0 bases from V and 7 bases from J, with 15 bases between. Looked up from germline, CDR1 is SEHNR and CDR2 is FQNEAQ (reference sequence).

This CDR3 reads CASSLGVIQTYNEQFF. CDR3 coding DNA: TGTGCCAGCAGCTTAGGCGTTATACAGACCTACAATGAGCAGTTCTTC. The chain has TRBV7-9 and TRBJ2-1; no definite D call. CDR3 length: 16 residues. Trimming stripped 1 base from V and 2 bases from J, with 12 bases between. Germline lookup yields CDR1 SEHNR and CDR2 FQNEAQ (reference sequence).

V usage is TRBV6-4 and J usage is TRBJ2-3; 7 bases map to TRBD2. Germline CDR1 is MRHNA and CDR2 is SNTAGT. V shed 0 bases, J shed 8 bases, and the junction held 14 bases outside the gene matches. The CDR3 extends over 17 amino acids. This chain's CDR3 is CASSDSSLGGGAATQYF. CDR3 DNA sequence: TGTGCCAGCAGTGACTCGAGTCTTGGGGGGGGAGCAGCTACGCAGTATTTT.

This sequence joins TRBV7-3 and TRBJ2-2, with 9 bases aligning to TRBD2. Germline V gene data show CDR1 as SGHTA and CDR2 as FQGTGA. V was pared by 0 bases and J by 1 base, with 0 bases of the junction left unmatched. The CDR3 spans 16 residues. Here the CDR3 reads CASSLTSGGNTGELFF. The CDR3 bases are TGTGCCAGCAGCTTAACTAGCGGGGGGAACACCGGGGAGCTGTTTTTT.

The V and J genes are TRBV19 and TRBJ1-2; maybe TRBD1 (5 bases). There are 17 residues in the CDR3. With 2 bases removed from V and 2 bases from J, the gap between germline ends came to 18 bases. Per germline, CDR1 LNHDA and CDR2 SQIVND (reference sequence). CDR3: CASSIIRAEKLNYGYTF. DNA of the CDR3: TGTGCCAGTAGTATAATCAGGGCCGAGAAATTAAACTATGGCTACACCTTC.

This sequence joins TRBV9 and TRBJ2-5, with 7 bases matching TRBD1. From germline, CDR1 is SGDLS and CDR2 YYNGEE. Trimming removed 2 bases from V and 5 bases from J; junction bases left unmatched: 3. The CDR3 runs to 13 residues. The CDR3 region has the DNA TGTGCCAGCAGCGTCAGACAGGGCGAGACCCAGTACTTC. Amino acid sequence: CASSVRQGETQYF.

The chain couples TRBV27 to TRBJ2-7, with D unresolved. The CDR3 runs 13 residues. Germline CDR1 is MNHEY and CDR2 is SMNVEV (reference sequence). V lost 1 base and J lost 6, with 10 bases in between. CDR3 protein: CASSLYISGEQYF. The CDR3 region has the DNA TGTGCCAGCAGTTTATACATCTCGGGCGAGCAGTACTTC.

The chain recombines TRBV5-1 with TRBJ2-5; 7 positions match TRBD1. Trimming cost V 9 bases and J 2 bases; bases outside gene matches: 10. The CDR3 is 14 amino acids. Germline V gives CDR1 SGHRS, CDR2 YFSETQ. CDR3 sequence reads: CATGPGDSQETQYF. Here the CDR3 DNA reads TGCGCCACCGGGCCCGGGGACAGTCAAGAGACCCAGTACTTC.

This rearrangement joins TRBV3-1 (or the pseudogene TRBV3-2) to TRBJ2-2, with 12 nucleotides matching TRBD1. This CDR3 is built from 16 residues. V shed 1 base and J 8 bases; nucleotides not matched to a gene: 5. The V gene's germline CDR1 is LGHDT and CDR2 YNNKEL (reference sequence). The CDR3 DNA reads TGTGCCAGCAGCCAAGTTTGGGACAGGGGGCTTGGGGAGCTGTTTTTT. It codes for CASSQVWDRGLGELFF.

The gene calls are TRBV15 and TRBJ1-5; D might be TRBD1 (5 bases). The CDR3 is 14 residues long. Trimming stripped 0 bases from V and 11 bases from J, with 14 bases between. Germline V gene lookup returns CDR1 LNHNV and CDR2 YYDKDF (reference sequence). CDR3 sequence reads: CATSRDYLGGAQHF. The CDR3 nucleotides are TGTGCCACCAGCAGAGATTATCTCGGAGGGGCCCAGCATTTT.

The chain employs TRBV19 and TRBJ1-3; TRBD1 might be the D (5 bases). The V end was cut by 1 base, the J end by 2 bases, with 9 bases between. CDR1 LNHDA and CDR2 SQIVND come from the germline V gene (reference sequence). This CDR3 region has 15 residues. This CDR3 reads CASSIGGAAGNTIYF. CDR3 in DNA: TGTGCCAGTAGTATAGGTGGGGCGGCTGGAAACACCATATATTTT.

This chain joins TRBV6-4 and TRBJ1-6; no clear D. Germline V lookup: CDR1 MRHNA, CDR2 SNTAGT. The CDR3 is 14 amino acids. V was cut by 0 bases and J by 9 bases, with 9 bases left in between. The chain's CDR3 is CASSDSFRSSPLHF. The CDR3 bases are TGTGCCAGCAGTGACTCGTTCCGGTCTTCACCCCTCCACTTT.

This clone was counted between two and nine times. V is TRBV5-1 and J is TRBJ1-1, with 9 bases lining up with TRBD1. The V and J ends lost 0 bases and 5 bases, in that order; junction bases with no gene match: 8. The CDR3 loop spans 16 amino acids. Looked up from germline, CDR1 is SGHRS and CDR2 is YFSETQ. The CDR3 nucleotides read TGCGCCAGCAGCTTGGACCCGACAGGGGGGAGGACTGAAGCTTTCTTT. As protein: CASSLDPTGGRTEAFF.

This rearrangement joins TRBV5-8 to TRBJ1-2, with a weak D call TRBD1 (5 bases). The CDR3 totals 15 residues. The germline CDR1 and CDR2 sequences are SGHTS and YDEGEE. Trimming pared 2 bases from V and 5 bases from J, leaving 16 bases between. The CDR3 is CASSFRQTSLYGYTF. CDR3 nucleotides: TGTGCCAGCAGCTTTCGACAGACTAGCTTATATGGCTACACCTTC. The whole variable domain, filled in from reference TRBV5-8 and TRBJ1-2, reads EAGVTQSPTHLIKTRGQQATLRCSPISGHTSVYWYQQALGLGLQFLLWYDEGEERNRGNFPPRFSGRQFPNYSSELNVNALELEDSALYLCASSFRQTSLYGYTFGSGTRLTVV.

The chain joins TRBV10-1 to TRBJ2-4, with 8 bases identical to TRBD2. Germline CDR1 reads WNHNN; CDR2 reads SYGVQD (reference sequence). The length of the CDR3 is 17 residues. V lost 3 bases and J lost 1; bases outside the gene matches: 8. The DNA of the CDR3 is TGCGCCAGCAGTGAAGGCGGGGGGTGGAGGGCCAAAAACATTCAGTACTTC. Its protein is CASSEGGGWRAKNIQYF.

This sequence joins TRBV5-5 and TRBJ1-1; D gene ambiguous. Between the trimmed V and J ends, which lost 0 bases and 11 bases, there was a span of 11 bases. Germline assignment: CDR1 SGHKS and CDR2 YYEKEE (reference sequence). The CDR3 is made up of 12 amino acids. This CDR3 is CASSLGRVEAFF. The CDR3 nucleotides read TGTGCCAGCAGCTTGGGGAGGGTTGAGGCTTTCTTT.

This clone was counted only a few times. V usage is TRBV6-6 and J usage is TRBJ2-5; 9 nucleotides agree with TRBD2. Trimming took 3 bases from V and 2 from J; bases not matched to a gene: 7. Germline V gene sequence: CDR1 MNHNY, CDR2 SVGAGI (reference sequence). This CDR3 contains 16 residues. The CDR3 spells CASSYQRGANQETQYF. The CDR3 DNA reads as TGTGCCAGCAGTTATCAGCGGGGGGCCAATCAAGAGACCCAGTACTTC.